Listed here are 21 T cell receptor beta chains from one sample, sequenced in a study of molecular identifiers for immune sequencing clone quantification. TCRdb independently ran MiXCR on the PCR reads; one entry per CDR3 protein. The sample holds approximately 550,000 distinct CDR3 sequences, around 23% seen once. Sequences were obtained from naive CD8+ T cells from blood, with Jurkat cell RNA spiked in. Subset of the sample: FACS-sorted CD8+CD4-CCR7+CD45RA+ naive T cells. The receptors come from a human donor in good health. Some libraries in this study had Jurkat cell RNA spiked in.

This clonotype was detected ten times or more. The chain has TRBV7-2 and TRBJ2-3; D is unresolved. V was shortened by 8 bases and J by 0 bases, with 12 bases between the two germline ends. CDR1 SGHTA and CDR2 FQGNSA come from the germline V gene. This CDR3 is 14 amino acids long. The CDR3 loop reads CASLDGSSTDTQYF. As DNA, the CDR3 is TGTGCCAGCCTGGACGGATCTAGCACAGATACGCAGTATTTT.

Notes on this clonotype: A much larger clone differs from this one at a single base, so this may be a read error. V usage is TRBV4-3 and J usage is TRBJ2-7; 7 bases fit TRBD1. Germline V gene sequence: CDR1 LGHNA, CDR2 YSLEER. This CDR3 region has 15 residues. The V and J ends lost 0 bases and 2 bases, in that order; junction bases with no gene match: 4. The CDR3 loop is CASSQEGQSTYEQYF. The DNA for the CDR3 is TGCGCCAGCAGCCAAGAGGGACAGAGCACCTACGAGCAGTACTTC.

This clonotype appeared a single time. A read error is possible here, since a much larger clone lies one base away. This chain's CDR3 is CASSPIAGAGHERFF. CDR3 nucleotides: TGTGCCAGCAGTCCAATAGCGGGAGCGGGGCATGAGCGGTTCTTC. The chain has TRBV27 and TRBJ2-1; 9 bases match TRBD2. Germline V lookup: CDR1 MNHEY, CDR2 SMNVEV (reference sequence). The CDR3 runs 15 residues.

With regard to this clonotype: Given the absence of the conserved phenylalanine or tryptophan at the CDR3 end, a read error is likely. The V gene is TRBV4-3, the J gene TRBJ2-7, with D uncertain. The V gene's germline CDR1 is LGHNA and CDR2 YSLEER. V lost 1 base to trimming and J lost 3 bases, with 19 bases between them. The CDR3 is 17 amino acids. The DNA for the CDR3 is TGCGCCAGCAGCCAAGCTCGCGCCACAAAGAACAACTACGAGCAGTACATC. It codes for CASSQARATKNNYEQYI.

This clonotype appeared a few times. The chain uses TRBV7-9 and TRBJ2-7, with 9 bases matching TRBD1. The CDR3 extends over 16 amino acids. Trimming removed 7 bases from V and 2 bases from J; junction bases left unmatched: 12. CDR1 is SEHNR, CDR2 FQNEAQ, per germline (reference sequence). The CDR3: CASTPTTGQGAYEQYF. The CDR3 DNA reads TGTGCCAGCACCCCCACGACGGGACAGGGAGCCTACGAGCAGTACTTC.

V and J are TRBV12-3 or TRBV12-4 and TRBJ1-2; D not resolved. Trimming shortened V by 5 bases and J by 2 bases, and 12 bases separated the two germline ends. CDR3 size: 14 residues. CDR3 nucleotides: TGTGCCAGCAGTCCCGTGACCCCCAACTATGGCTACACCTTC. Translating gives CASSPVTPNYGYTF.

This clonotype came up many times. V usage is TRBV30 and J usage is TRBJ2-7; 7 nucleotides align to TRBD1. This CDR3 has 13 residues. The germline V gene encodes CDR1 GTSNPN and CDR2 SVGIG (reference sequence). V lost 4 bases to trimming and J lost 1 base; unmatched junction nucleotides: 4. DNA for the CDR3: TGTGCCTGGACCGGGACAGATTCCTACGAGCAGTACTTC. This encodes CAWTGTDSYEQYF. Variable domain in full (rest from reference TRBV30 and TRBJ2-7): SQTIHQWPATLVQPVGSPLSLECTVEGTSNPNLYWYRQAAGRGLQLLFYSVGIGQISSEVPQNLSASRPQDRQFILSSKKLLLSDSGFYLCAWTGTDSYEQYFGPGTRLTVT.

This clonotype was detected many times. The gene calls are TRBV5-6 and TRBJ2-7; 8 bases are a match to TRBD1. CDR1 is SGHDT and CDR2 is YYEEEE in the germline V gene. Losses at the gene ends were 2 bases for V and 6 bases for J; bases not matched to a gene: 4. The CDR3 runs to 13 residues. CDR3 nucleotide sequence: TGTGCCAGCAGCTTTCAGACAGGGGCCGAGCAGTACTTC. It is translated as CASSFQTGAEQYF.

In its sample, this clonotype was seen a few times. A much larger clone differs from this one at a single base, so this may be a read error. The chain has TRBV5-1 and TRBJ2-3; 9 bases agree with TRBD2. V shed 0 bases, J shed 8 bases, and the junction held 10 bases outside the gene matches. CDR1 and CDR2 (germline): SGHRS, YFSETQ. This CDR3 spans 16 amino acids. The CDR3 DNA reads as TGCGCCAGCAGCTTGGCTAGCGGGATGTTCGCAGGTACGCAGTATTTT. It translates to CASSLASGMFAGTQYF.

This clonotype came up a few times. V is TRBV18 and J is TRBJ1-1, with no clear D. CDR1 is KGHSH and CDR2 is LQKENI in the germline V gene. The CDR3 totals 14 residues. Trimming removed 2 bases from V and 5 bases from J, with 12 bases in between. The CDR3 here is CASSPGPSLTEAFF. The CDR3 coding sequence is TGTGCCAGCTCACCAGGACCGAGCCTAACTGAAGCTTTCTTT.

This clonotype has just one count. The chain uses TRBV27 and TRBJ2-1; D perhaps matches TRBD2 (5 bases). The CDR3 covers 12 residues. Germline-derived CDR1 and CDR2 are MNHEY and SMNVEV (reference sequence). V dropped 7 bases and J dropped 4 bases, with 8 bases sitting between them. CDR3 sequence: CASKSGYNEQFF. The CDR3 DNA follows: TGTGCCAGCAAAAGCGGATACAATGAGCAGTTCTTC.

This clonotype was counted between two and nine times. The chain has TRBV5-1 and TRBJ2-7, with D perhaps TRBD1 (6 bases). Germline V gene lookup returns CDR1 SGHRS and CDR2 YFSETQ. CDR3 length: 17 residues. Trimming took 4 bases from V and 3 from J, leaving 23 bases between them. The CDR3 reads CASSQGQAELVFYEQYF. CDR3 coding DNA: TGCGCCAGCAGCCAGGGACAAGCTGAACTGGTTTTCTACGAGCAGTACTTC.

This clonotype was observed a handful of times. The rearrangement joins TRBV4-1 to TRBJ1-5, with 7 bases lining up with TRBD1. The V gene end was trimmed by 1 base and the J gene end by 2 bases; junction bases not matched to a gene: 8. The CDR3 length is 17 residues. Germline values: CDR1 MGHRA, CDR2 YSYEKL. The CDR3 is CASSQGQGGEGNQPQHF. As DNA, the CDR3 is TGCGCCAGCAGCCAAGGACAGGGAGGGGAGGGCAATCAGCCCCAGCATTTT.

V and J are TRBV28 and TRBJ2-1; TRBD2 aligns across 7 bases. With V trimmed by 7 bases and J by 9 bases, 18 bases remained unmatched. The CDR3 covers 16 residues. The germline V gene has CDR1 MDHEN and CDR2 SYDVKM. Written as DNA, the CDR3 is TGTGCCAGCACCCTCTCCCCTAGCGGCCTAACAAGTGAGCAGTTCTTC. It encodes CASTLSPSGLTSEQFF.

This clonotype was found many times. The chain joins TRBV9 to TRBJ2-3; D remains unclear. Germline V lookup: CDR1 SGDLS, CDR2 YYNGEE. The CDR3 contains 15 residues. V dropped 2 bases and J dropped 1 base, with 11 bases sitting between them. The chain's CDR3 is CASSVSAFRTDTQYF. The CDR3 coding sequence is TGTGCCAGCAGCGTCTCAGCCTTTCGCACAGATACGCAGTATTTT.

The J gene is TRBJ2-7, the V gene TRBV7-9; TRBD1 matches at 7 bases. Germline V gene lookup returns CDR1 SEHNR and CDR2 FQNEAQ (reference sequence). Losses at the gene ends were 4 bases for V and 2 bases for J; bases not matched to a gene: 8. CDR3 length: 15 amino acids. The CDR3 DNA sequence: TGTGCCAGCAGCTCCGTTAGACAGGGTACCTACGAGCAGTACTTC. This codes for CASSSVRQGTYEQYF.

Concerning this clonotype itself: Since a much larger clone is just one base distant, this may be a read error. V is TRBV6-6 and J is TRBJ1-5; D gene uncertain. The CDR3 totals 17 residues. The V and J ends lost 4 bases and 0 bases respectively, with 16 bases between them. The germline V gene has CDR1 MNHNY and CDR2 SVGAGI (reference sequence). This CDR3 reads CASSCLGVGYSNQPQHF. The CDR3 DNA is TGTGCCAGCAGTTGCCTAGGTGTCGGATATAGCAATCAGCCCCAGCATTTT.

This clonotype was picked up a small number of times. This rearrangement joins TRBV29-1 to TRBJ2-1, with D perhaps TRBD2 (6 bases). Germline V gives CDR1 SQVTM, CDR2 ANQGSEA. V shed 0 bases and J shed 6 bases, with 12 bases lying between them. The CDR3 sequence is 14 residues long. CDR3 DNA sequence: TGCAGCGTTGAAGATCTCGAGACTAGCAATGAGCAGTTCTTC. This codes for CSVEDLETSNEQFF.

This clonotype was found many times. The CDR3 reads CSAGPGDLYEQYF. The CDR3 DNA is TGCAGCGCCGGACCCGGGGACCTATACGAGCAGTACTTC. The rearrangement joins TRBV29-1 to TRBJ2-7; either TRBD1 or TRBD2 may fit D (5 bases each). This CDR3 region has 13 residues. Germline lookup yields CDR1 SQVTM and CDR2 ANQGSEA. V shed 7 bases and J shed 4 bases, with 17 bases lying between them.

The gene calls are TRBV6-2 or TRBV6-3 and TRBJ2-7; TRBD2 might be the D (7 bases). Germline V gene sequence: CDR1 MNHEY, CDR2 SVGEGT. The CDR3 sequence is 16 residues long. V gave up 2 bases and J gave up 3 bases, with 17 bases separating them. CDR3 coding DNA: TGTGCCAGCAGTTACCCCCCGGGGGGCCGCCTCTACGAGCAGTACTTC. This sequence encodes CASSYPPGGRLYEQYF.

In regard to this clonotype: A much more abundant neighbour one base away suggests this may be a read error. This sequence joins TRBV7-2 and TRBJ2-7; D gene unclear. The germline V gene has CDR1 SGHTA and CDR2 FQGNSA. Trimming cost V 8 bases and J 4 bases, with 12 bases left between them. The CDR3 is made up of 12 amino acids. CDR3 protein: CASGASLYEQYF. DNA of the CDR3: TGTGCCAGCGGCGCCTCTCTATACGAGCAGTACTTC. Full variable domain (rest looked up from reference TRBV7-2 and TRBJ2-7): GAGVSQSPSNKVTEKGKDVELRCDPISGHTALYWYRQSLGQGLEFLIYFQGNSAPDKSGLPSDRFSAERTGGSVSTLTIQRTQQEDSAVYLCASGASLYEQYFGPGTRLTVT.